Presented here are 32 T cell receptor beta chains from one specimen sequenced in a study of yellow fever vaccine responses in identical twins. TCRdb called the RT-PCR reads again in MiXCR, with one record for every CDR3 protein. Found here are 30,000 to 40,000 distinct CDR3 sequences, 50% to 75% of them singletons; the top ten hold over 3.5%. The sample was T cells from blood (PBMCs), unsorted or a sorted subset (not recorded which), taken before or after yellow fever vaccination (not recorded which). These receptors all stem from a woman between 18 and 29 years old who received the yellow fever vaccine.

The V call is TRBV28, the J call TRBJ2-7, with a tentative D call TRBD2 (6 bases). Germline CDR1 MDHEN, CDR2 SYDVKM. This CDR3 contains 11 residues. V lost 10 bases and J 9 bases, leaving 16 bases between the germline ends. The CDR3 region has the DNA TGTGCCACCCACGGTAGCGGCCTGCAGTACTTC. Translated, it gives CATHGSGLQYF.

The V call is TRBV5-4, the J call TRBJ2-2; possibly TRBD1 or TRBD2 for D (7 bases each). Germline V gene sequence: CDR1 SGHNT, CDR2 YYREEE (reference sequence). The CDR3 loop spans 15 amino acids. Trimming left V 2 bases short and J 5 bases short, with 13 bases between. CDR3: CASSFGRGGTGELFF. CDR3 nucleotides: TGTGCCAGCAGCTTTGGCAGGGGGGGGACCGGGGAGCTGTTTTTT.

The chain employs TRBV20-1 and TRBJ1-1; 8 bases align to TRBD1. This CDR3 is 13 amino acids long. Germline V gene lookup returns CDR1 DFQATT and CDR2 SNEGSKA (reference sequence). The V segment lost 6 bases and the J segment 4 bases; nucleotides outside the gene matches: 7. The CDR3 sequence: CSAKTGDPTEAFF. CDR3 DNA sequence: TGCAGTGCAAAGACAGGGGACCCCACTGAAGCTTTCTTT.

The rearrangement uses TRBV20-1 and TRBJ2-7; tentatively, D is TRBD1 or TRBD2 (5 bases each). This CDR3 comprises 15 residues. Germline CDR1 reads DFQATT; CDR2 reads SNEGSKA (reference sequence). V was trimmed by 3 bases and J by 0 bases, leaving 15 bases between them. The CDR3 sequence is CSASAGTLSSYEQYF. The CDR3 DNA is TGCAGTGCTAGCGCCGGGACGCTAAGCTCCTACGAGCAGTACTTC.

The chain uses TRBV29-1 and TRBJ2-7; D perhaps matches TRBD1 (6 bases). The CDR3 covers 13 residues. In germline, CDR1 is SQVTM, CDR2 ANQGSEA. The V end lost 3 bases, the J end lost 2 bases, and 11 bases lay between the germline ends. The CDR3: CSVEGDNPYEQYF. The CDR3 nucleotides read TGCAGCGTTGAGGGGGACAATCCCTACGAGCAGTACTTC.

The V gene is TRBV13, the J gene TRBJ2-3, with D perhaps TRBD1 (6 bases). The germline CDR1 and CDR2 sequences are PRHDT and FYEKMQ (reference sequence). CDR3 length equals 12 residues. V was clipped by 5 bases and J by 7 bases, with 10 bases between them. DNA of the CDR3: TGTGCCAGCAGCATCGACAGGAATACGCAGTATTTT. Translation: CASSIDRNTQYF.

This clonotype was counted only a few times. The V gene is TRBV24-1, the J gene TRBJ1-4; D is unresolved. The CDR3 totals 13 residues. The germline V gene has CDR1 KGHDR and CDR2 SFDVKD. Trimming removed 5 bases from V and 10 bases from J, with 13 bases in between. DNA for the CDR3: TGTGCCACCAGTGTCCCCCTCCCAGGAAAACTGTTTTTT. It yields the protein CATSVPLPGKLFF.

V is TRBV20-1 and J is TRBJ2-2; D is unclear. V was shortened by 3 bases and J by 3 bases, with 8 bases between the two germline ends. The CDR3 sequence is 13 residues long. Germline CDR1 is DFQATT and CDR2 is SNEGSKA (reference sequence). As DNA, the CDR3 is TGCAGTGCTAGTAGCACCGACACCGGGGAGCTGTTTTTT. Translation: CSASSTDTGELFF.

The count of this clonotype is one. The chain uses TRBV9 and TRBJ2-2; D gene unclear. Per the germline V gene, CDR1 is SGDLS and CDR2 is YYNGEE. V was pared by 2 bases and J by 7 bases, with 9 bases between. This CDR3 has 13 residues. The DNA for the CDR3 is TGTGCCAGCAGCGTGAGCAACTTCGGGGAGCTGTTTTTT. Translation: CASSVSNFGELFF.

The J gene is TRBJ2-3, the V gene TRBV5-1, with TRBD1 matching over 12 bases. This CDR3 has 16 amino acids. V trimming: 4 bases; J trimming: 3 bases; junction bases outside the gene matches: 6. CDR1 and CDR2 (germline): SGHRS, YFSETQ. In DNA, the CDR3 is TGCGCCAGCAGCCAGGGACAGGGGGCGCTAACAGATACGCAGTATTTT. Protein product: CASSQGQGALTDTQYF.

CDR3 residues: CASSPDMGPYEQYF. DNA for the CDR3: TGTGCCAGCAGTCCTGACATGGGACCCTACGAGCAGTACTTC. The chain combines TRBV6-1 with TRBJ2-7; D possibly matches TRBD1 or TRBD2 (5 bases each). Germline values: CDR1 MNHNS, CDR2 SASEGT. V gave up 5 bases and J gave up 2 bases, with 13 bases separating them. There are 14 residues in the CDR3.

The chain joins TRBV24-1 to TRBJ1-1; TRBD1 matches 9 bases. From germline, CDR1 is KGHDR and CDR2 SFDVKD. The CDR3 extends over 14 amino acids. J gave up 1 base and V 8 bases, and 4 bases lay outside the gene matches. CDR3 DNA: TGTGCCACCATGACAGGGGGGGAGAACACTGAAGCTTTCTTT. Translated, it gives CATMTGGENTEAFF.

The chain carries TRBV21-1 and TRBJ2-3. TRBV21-1 represents a pseudogene. The CDR3 length is 17 residues. CDR3 loop: CASSKEALAASTDTQYF. In DNA form, the CDR3 reads TGTGCCAGCAGCAAAGAGGCTCTAGCGGCTAGCACAGATACGCAGTATTTT.

This clonotype was counted between two and nine times. The chain combines TRBV11-3 with TRBJ2-7; 7 nucleotides line up with TRBD1. The CDR3 consists of 14 residues. V was pared by 4 bases and J by 3 bases, with 6 bases of the junction left unmatched. Germline V gives CDR1 SGHNT, CDR2 YENEEA. In DNA, the CDR3 is TGTGCCAGCAGCTCCGGGACAGAGTTCTACGAGCAGTACGTC. It is translated as CASSSGTEFYEQYV.

This chain connects TRBV18 to TRBJ2-3; no clear D. V was clipped by 3 bases and J by 6 bases, with 13 bases between them. Germline assignment: CDR1 KGHSH and CDR2 LQKENI. This CDR3 has 14 amino acids. The CDR3 coding sequence is TGTGCCAGCTCACCTCTACACTCGCCCGATACGCAGTATTTT. Its protein is CASSPLHSPDTQYF. Full variable domain (missing parts from reference TRBV18 and TRBJ2-3): NAGVMQNPRHLVRRRGQEARLRCSPMKGHSHVYWYRQLPEEGLKFMVYLQKENIIDESGMPKERFSAEFPKEGPSILRIQQVVRGDSAAYFCASSPLHSPDTQYFGPGTRLTVL.

This clonotype has just a few counts. V is TRBV19 and J is TRBJ2-1; the match to TRBD1 covers 11 bases. The germline V gene encodes CDR1 LNHDA and CDR2 SQIVND (reference sequence). The CDR3 runs 15 residues. With 4 bases clipped from V and 8 bases from J, the junction kept 7 bases outside the gene matches. Here the CDR3 reads CASSNGQGAIDEQFF. In DNA, the CDR3 is TGTGCCAGTAGTAACGGACAGGGGGCTATCGATGAGCAGTTCTTC.

The rearrangement uses TRBV13 and TRBJ1-2; D uncertain. The V gene's germline CDR1 is PRHDT and CDR2 FYEKMQ (reference sequence). The ends were cut back, 1 base at V and 7 bases at J, with 16 bases in the middle. The CDR3 loop spans 15 amino acids. The chain's CDR3 is CASSLEVEKSSGYTF. DNA for the CDR3: TGTGCCAGCAGCTTAGAGGTCGAGAAAAGCTCTGGCTACACCTTC.

This clonotype was recorded only once. The chain combines TRBV2 with TRBJ2-5, with D maybe TRBD1 (6 bases). V dropped 4 bases and J dropped 4 bases, with 10 bases sitting between them. Germline V gene data show CDR1 as SNHLY and CDR2 as FYNNEI. This CDR3 is built from 13 residues. The chain's CDR3 is CASSGGPRETQYF. The CDR3 DNA is TGTGCCAGCAGTGGGGGGCCTCGAGAGACCCAGTACTTC.

CDR3 DNA: TGTGCCAGCAGTGATGGGACTAGCAGATTATCCTACAATGAGCAGTTCTTC. Translated: CASSDGTSRLSYNEQFF. The gene calls are TRBV2 and TRBJ2-1; TRBD2 aligns across 9 bases. Germline V lookup: CDR1 SNHLY, CDR2 FYNNEI. With 3 bases clipped from V and 1 base from J, the junction kept 7 bases outside the gene matches. The CDR3 sequence is 17 residues long.

This sequence joins TRBV5-6 and TRBJ2-1, with 12 bases matching TRBD2. V gave up 3 bases and J gave up 7 bases; unmatched junction bases: 5. CDR3 length: 15 amino acids. Looked up from germline, CDR1 is SGHDT and CDR2 is YYEEEE. The CDR3 region is CASSSGLAGRNEQFF. CDR3 DNA: TGTGCCAGCAGCTCTGGACTAGCGGGACGTAATGAGCAGTTCTTC.

The chain carries TRBV5-2 and TRBJ2-7; TRBD2, the D gene given by the table, was not confirmed from the DNA. TRBV5-2 represents a pseudogene. This CDR3 is 14 amino acids long. CDR3: CASNYKGSADEQYF. The DNA for the CDR3 is TGTGCCAGCAACTATAAAGGTAGCGCAGACGAGCAGTACTTC.

The chain has TRBV20-1 and TRBJ2-1; D is uncertain. Germline lookup yields CDR1 DFQATT and CDR2 SNEGSKA (reference sequence). Trimming left V 0 bases short and J 4 bases short, with 7 bases between. The CDR3 is 13 residues long. The CDR3 nucleotides are TGCAGTGCTAGAGATCCGGCTTACAATGAGCAGTTCTTC. Translated: CSARDPAYNEQFF.

V is TRBV6-2 or TRBV6-3 and J is TRBJ2-1; TRBD2 might be the D (7 bases). V was pared by 8 bases and J by 0 bases, with 11 bases between. Looked up from germline, CDR1 is MNHEY and CDR2 is SVGEGT. The CDR3 sequence is 14 residues long. The CDR3 spells CASVGGVSYNEQFF. The CDR3 DNA is TGTGCCAGCGTAGGGGGGGTCTCCTACAATGAGCAGTTCTTC.

This clonotype was detected only a few times. The chain carries TRBV2 and TRBJ2-7; 7 positions match TRBD1. The CDR3 sequence is 11 residues long. V was pared by 7 bases and J by 5 bases, with 2 bases of the junction left unmatched. CDR1 is SNHLY and CDR2 is FYNNEI in the germline V gene. This CDR3 reads CASTTGHEQYV. The CDR3 region has the DNA TGTGCCAGCACGACAGGGCACGAGCAGTACGTC.

V usage is TRBV10-3 and J usage is TRBJ1-1; D unclear. Trimming removed 8 bases from V and 1 base from J, with 11 bases in between. The CDR3 consists of 13 residues. Looked up from germline, CDR1 is ENHRY and CDR2 is SYGVKD. The CDR3 DNA reads as TGTGCCATCGGTTGGGAGAAGAACACTGAAGCTTTCTTT. This sequence encodes CAIGWEKNTEAFF.

This sequence joins TRBV5-1 and TRBJ2-5; tentative D call: TRBD1 (6 bases). Germline lookup yields CDR1 SGHRS and CDR2 YFSETQ. This CDR3 has 14 residues. Between the trimmed V and J ends, which lost 0 bases and 2 bases, there was a span of 8 bases. In DNA form, the CDR3 reads TGCGCCAGCAGCTTGGGACAGGTTCAAGAGACCCAGTACTTC. As protein: CASSLGQVQETQYF.

This clonotype was observed a single time. The chain recombines TRBV7-6 with TRBJ2-7, with D possibly TRBD1 on 6 matching bases. The V and J ends lost 2 bases and 1 base respectively, with 9 bases between them. Germline CDR1 and CDR2: SGHVS and FNYEAQ. The CDR3 length is 14 residues. The CDR3 region has the DNA TGTGCCAGCAGCTTAACAGGGATTTCCTACGAGCAGTACTTC. This sequence encodes CASSLTGISYEQYF.

This clonotype was observed a few times. The J gene is TRBJ2-5, the V gene TRBV4-1; D ambiguous. The germline gives CDR1 MGHRA, CDR2 YSYEKL. The V end was cut by 0 bases, the J end by 5 bases, with 13 bases between. CDR3 size: 15 residues. Here the CDR3 reads CASSQEVPLRETQYF. The DNA of the CDR3 is TGCGCCAGCAGCCAAGAAGTCCCCCTACGGGAGACCCAGTACTTC.

Only one count was recorded for this clonotype. The CDR3 here is CSARDSYGGTQYF. The DNA of the CDR3 is TGCAGTGCTAGAGACAGTTATGGTGGGACCCAGTACTTC. The J gene is TRBJ2-5, the V gene TRBV20-1; no clear D gene. The CDR3 runs to 13 residues. From germline, CDR1 is DFQATT and CDR2 SNEGSKA (reference sequence). The V end was cut by 0 bases, the J end by 7 bases, with 12 bases between.

The sample holds a few counts of this clonotype. This chain joins TRBV18 and TRBJ2-1; maybe TRBD2 (5 bases). Germline CDR1 KGHSH, CDR2 LQKENI. Trimming cost V 2 bases and J 3 bases, with 14 bases left between them. The CDR3 totals 16 residues. The CDR3 reads CASSPSQRTIYNEQFF. In DNA, the CDR3 is TGTGCCAGCTCACCAAGCCAGCGGACGATCTACAATGAGCAGTTCTTC.

V is TRBV14 and J is TRBJ1-2; D perhaps matches TRBD1 (6 bases). Trimming pared 1 base from V and 6 bases from J, leaving 21 bases between. CDR1 and CDR2 from the germline V gene are SGHDN and FVKESK. This CDR3 has 17 residues. This CDR3 reads CASSQGSHMGRDNGYTF. The CDR3 DNA is TGTGCCAGCAGCCAAGGAAGTCATATGGGCCGGGACAATGGCTACACCTTC.

The V call is TRBV29-1, the J call TRBJ2-7; TRBD2 matches 12 bases. CDR1 is SQVTM, CDR2 ANQGSEA, per germline. The CDR3 consists of 14 residues. Trimming took 2 bases from V and 2 from J; bases not matched to a gene: 1. The CDR3 DNA is TGCAGCGTTGAATGGACTAGCGGGACCTACGAGCAGTACTTC. Its protein product is CSVEWTSGTYEQYF.